This T cell receptor beta chain was sequenced in a study of monozygotic twins with inflammatory bowel disease. This CDR3 is built from 13 residues. Per the germline V gene, CDR1 is ENHRY and CDR2 is SYGVKD. For this clonotype: The antigen is undetermined.

General study findings and limits: Versus healthy twins, IBD patients showed fewer clonotypes shared with others, especially with disease activity.

Through template switching, UMIs that included a 6-nucleotide sample barcode were added. cDNA for TCRalpha and TCRbeta was amplified by nested PCRs of roughly 17 then roughly 10 cycles. TCRdb re-called the 5' RACE reads, yielding one record per CDR3 amino acid sequence without DNA. Reported are approximately 330,000 distinct CDR3 sequences; the ten largest clones contain under 2.5%. V is TRBV10-3 and J is TRBJ1-5; as DNA is missing, the TRBD1 call by TCRdb cannot be tested. The clonotype comes from a human donor with ulcerative colitis or Crohn's disease, or a healthy co-twin of an affected twin (not recorded which). Source material: blood. The CDR3 reads CAISEAGNQPQHF.